This T cell receptor beta chain was recorded in a study of T cells after yellow fever vaccination. Trimming cost V 4 bases and J 5 bases, with 8 bases left between them. Looked up from germline, CDR1 is SQVTM and CDR2 is ANQGSEA. The CDR3 loop spans 12 amino acids. TCRdb independently ran MiXCR on the 5' RACE reads; one entry per CDR3 protein. The sample lists about 110,000 distinct CDR3 sequences; roughly 8.9% were seen once. This clonotype was observed many times. This rearrangement joins TRBV29-1 to TRBJ1-4; D is undetermined. The receptor was derived from a man aged 30 to 45 who received the YFV17D yellow fever vaccine. Here the sequenced sample was CD8+ T cells sorted from PBMCs, taken 45 days after the yellow fever booster vaccination. The CDR3, as DNA: TGCAGCGTTGTAGAGGACAATGAAAAACTGTTTTTT. Translation: CSVVEDNEKLFF.